The 5 T cell receptor beta chains presented below share a single source sample, sequenced in a study of blood T cell repertoires in COVID-19. Clones were sequenced by immunoSEQ multiplex PCR, and TCRdb holds only the in-frame ones, with some missing. The repertoire holds almost 65,000 clones, with 88% as singletons. The sequenced sample consisted of peripheral blood. These receptors all stem from an older woman with COVID-19, enrolled during active disease.

CDR3 in DNA: TGTGCCAGCAGCACGGGACTAAGAGGATCCGAGCAGTACTTC. It is translated as CASSTGLRGSEQYF. This sequence joins TRBV9 and TRBJ2-7; 7 nucleotides match TRBD2. Germline CDR1 and CDR2: SGDLS and YYNGEE. The CDR3 is 14 amino acids. J was trimmed by 6 bases and V by 4 bases; bases with no gene match: 10.

CDR3 sequence reads: CASTMDREETQYF. The DNA for the CDR3 is TGTGCCAGCACCATGGACAGGGAAGAGACCCAGTACTTC. This chain joins TRBV2 and TRBJ2-5; the match to TRBD1 covers 8 bases. Germline CDR1 is SNHLY and CDR2 is FYNNEI. The CDR3 runs 13 residues. V shed 7 bases, J shed 3 bases, and the junction held 4 bases outside the gene matches.

The chain combines TRBV5-1 with TRBJ1-3, with D tentatively TRBD1 (6 bases). V gave up 2 bases and J gave up 0 bases, with 12 bases separating them. Germline loops: CDR1 SGHRS, CDR2 YFSETQ. The CDR3 has 16 residues. CDR3 protein: CASSLGGRDSGNTIYF. The CDR3 nucleotides read TGCGCCAGCAGCTTAGGGGGACGGGACTCTGGAAACACCATATATTTT.

The chain links TRBV6-1 to TRBJ1-1, with D uncertain. CDR3 length equals 14 residues. From germline, CDR1 is MNHNS and CDR2 SASEGT. V lost 1 base and J lost 7, with 13 bases in between. This CDR3 is CASSEDSVSHEAFF. For the CDR3, the DNA is TGTGCCAGCAGTGAAGACAGTGTGTCCCATGAAGCTTTCTTT.

This clone was detected a few times. This sequence joins TRBV5-8 and TRBJ2-1; 8 bases match TRBD1. This CDR3 is built from 16 residues. Trimming took 2 bases from V and 8 from J; bases not matched to a gene: 12. Germline V gene sequence: CDR1 SGHTS, CDR2 YDEGEE. CDR3 protein: CASSFPGGARVDEQFF. The CDR3 nucleotides are TGTGCCAGCAGCTTTCCAGGGGGCGCGAGGGTCGATGAGCAGTTCTTC.